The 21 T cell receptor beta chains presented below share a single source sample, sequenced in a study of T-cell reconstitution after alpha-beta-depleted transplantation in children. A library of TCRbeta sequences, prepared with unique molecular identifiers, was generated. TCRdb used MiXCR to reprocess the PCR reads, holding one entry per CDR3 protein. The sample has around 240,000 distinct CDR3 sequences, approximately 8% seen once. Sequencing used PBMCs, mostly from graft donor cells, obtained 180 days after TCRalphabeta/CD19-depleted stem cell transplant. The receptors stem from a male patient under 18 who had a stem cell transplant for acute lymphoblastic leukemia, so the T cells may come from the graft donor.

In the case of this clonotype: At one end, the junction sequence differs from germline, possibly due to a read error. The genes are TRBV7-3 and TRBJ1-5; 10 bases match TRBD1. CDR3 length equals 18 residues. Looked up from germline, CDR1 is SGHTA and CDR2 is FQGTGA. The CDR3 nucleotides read TGTGCCTGCAGGCGGGACAGGGGAAGCTATAAGAGCAATCAGCCCCAGCATTTT. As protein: CACRRDRGSYKSNQPQHF.

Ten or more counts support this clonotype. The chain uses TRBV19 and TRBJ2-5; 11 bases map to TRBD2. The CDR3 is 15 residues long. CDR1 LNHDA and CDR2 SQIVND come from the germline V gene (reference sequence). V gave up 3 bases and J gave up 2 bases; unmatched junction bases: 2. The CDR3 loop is CASSILAGGQETQYF. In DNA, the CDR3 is TGTGCCAGTAGTATCTTAGCGGGGGGGCAAGAGACCCAGTACTTC.

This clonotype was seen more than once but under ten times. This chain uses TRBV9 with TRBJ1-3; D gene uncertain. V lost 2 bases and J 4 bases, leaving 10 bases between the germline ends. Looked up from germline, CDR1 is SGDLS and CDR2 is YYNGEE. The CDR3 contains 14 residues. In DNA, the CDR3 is TGTGCCAGCAGCGTTGGGCCACTGGGAAACACCATATATTTT. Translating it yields CASSVGPLGNTIYF.

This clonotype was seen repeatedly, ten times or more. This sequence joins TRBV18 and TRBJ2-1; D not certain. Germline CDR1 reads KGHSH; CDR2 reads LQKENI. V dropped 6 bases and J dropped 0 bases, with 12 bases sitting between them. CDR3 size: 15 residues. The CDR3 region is CASSSQEHSYNEQFF. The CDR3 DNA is TGTGCCAGCTCTTCGCAGGAACACTCCTACAATGAGCAGTTCTTC.

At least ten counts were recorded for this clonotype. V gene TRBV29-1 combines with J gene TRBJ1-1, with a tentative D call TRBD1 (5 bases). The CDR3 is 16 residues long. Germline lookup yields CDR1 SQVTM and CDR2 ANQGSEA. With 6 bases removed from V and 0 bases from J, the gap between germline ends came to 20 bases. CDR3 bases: TGCAGCGTGGCCGGACACGGTAGGTCCATGAACACTGAAGCTTTCTTT. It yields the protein CSVAGHGRSMNTEAFF.

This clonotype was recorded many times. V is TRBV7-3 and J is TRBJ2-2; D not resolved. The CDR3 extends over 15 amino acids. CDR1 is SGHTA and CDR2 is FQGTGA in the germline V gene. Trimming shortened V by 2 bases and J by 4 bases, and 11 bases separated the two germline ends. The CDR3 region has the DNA TGTGCCAGCAGCTTAGGGCTACCGGGCACCGGGGAGCTGTTTTTT. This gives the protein CASSLGLPGTGELFF.

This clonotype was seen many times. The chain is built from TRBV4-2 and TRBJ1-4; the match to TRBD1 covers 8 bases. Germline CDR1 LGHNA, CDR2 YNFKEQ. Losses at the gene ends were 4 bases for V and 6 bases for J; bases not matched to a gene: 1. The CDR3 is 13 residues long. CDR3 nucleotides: TGTGCCAGCAGCCCAGGGGGCTATGAAAAACTGTTTTTT. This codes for CASSPGGYEKLFF.

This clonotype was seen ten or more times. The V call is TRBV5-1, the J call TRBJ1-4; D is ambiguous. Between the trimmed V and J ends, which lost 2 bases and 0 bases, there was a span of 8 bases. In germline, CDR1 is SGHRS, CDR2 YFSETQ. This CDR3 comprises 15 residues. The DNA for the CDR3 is TGCGCCAGCAGCTTTACAGCTGCAACTAATGAAAAACTGTTTTTT. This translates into CASSFTAATNEKLFF.

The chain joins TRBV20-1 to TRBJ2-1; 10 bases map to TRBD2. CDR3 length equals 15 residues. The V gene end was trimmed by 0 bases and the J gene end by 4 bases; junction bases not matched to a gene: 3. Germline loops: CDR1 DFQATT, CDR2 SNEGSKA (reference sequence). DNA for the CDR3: TGCAGTGCTAGAGATGCACTAGCGGGGTACAATGAGCAGTTCTTC. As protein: CSARDALAGYNEQFF.

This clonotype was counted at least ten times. CDR3 bases: TGCGCCAGCAGCCCCGGGGAGCCCAGCTCCTACGAGCAGTACTTC. Encoded protein: CASSPGEPSSYEQYF. The rearrangement links TRBV4-3 to TRBJ2-7; a weak D match, TRBD2 (5 bases). Germline V lookup: CDR1 LGHNA, CDR2 YSLEER. The CDR3 covers 15 residues. Deletions cut 4 bases from V and 0 bases from J, with 13 bases between.

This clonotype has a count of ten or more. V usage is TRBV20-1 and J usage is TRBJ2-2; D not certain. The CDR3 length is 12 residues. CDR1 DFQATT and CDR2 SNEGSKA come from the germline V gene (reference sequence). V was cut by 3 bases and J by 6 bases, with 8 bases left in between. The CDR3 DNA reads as TGCAGTGCTAGTCACAGAGCCGGGGAGCTGTTTTTT. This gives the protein CSASHRAGELFF.

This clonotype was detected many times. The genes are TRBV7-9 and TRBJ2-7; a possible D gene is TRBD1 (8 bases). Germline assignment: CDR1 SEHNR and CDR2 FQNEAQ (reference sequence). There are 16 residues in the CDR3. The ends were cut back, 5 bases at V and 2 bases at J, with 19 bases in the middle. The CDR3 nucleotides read TGTGCCAGCAGCCCCCAGGGGGCTAGCGGACCCTACGAGCAGTACTTC. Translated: CASSPQGASGPYEQYF.

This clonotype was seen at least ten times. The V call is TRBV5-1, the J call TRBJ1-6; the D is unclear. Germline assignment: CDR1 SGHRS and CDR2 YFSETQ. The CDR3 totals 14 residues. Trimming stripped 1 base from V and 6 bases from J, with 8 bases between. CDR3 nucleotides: TGCGCCAGCAGCTTGTCGGTGGGTAATTCACCCCTCCACTTT. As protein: CASSLSVGNSPLHF.

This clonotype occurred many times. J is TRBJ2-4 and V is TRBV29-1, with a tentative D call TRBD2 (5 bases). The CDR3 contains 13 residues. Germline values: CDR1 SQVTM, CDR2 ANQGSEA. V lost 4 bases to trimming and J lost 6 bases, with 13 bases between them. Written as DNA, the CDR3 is TGCAGCGTTGTTCCGGGGTCTACAAACATTCAGTACTTC. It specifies CSVVPGSTNIQYF.

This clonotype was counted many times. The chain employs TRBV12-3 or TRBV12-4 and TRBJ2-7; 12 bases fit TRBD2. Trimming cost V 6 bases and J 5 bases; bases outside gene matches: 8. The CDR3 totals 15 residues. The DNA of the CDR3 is TGTGCCAGCAGCCCCCTAGCGGGAGGGATCCACGAGCAGTACTTC. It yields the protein CASSPLAGGIHEQYF.

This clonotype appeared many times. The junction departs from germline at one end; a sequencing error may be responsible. The CDR3 nucleotides are TGCGCCAGCAGCGGGTCCTACGAGCAGTACTTC. This translates into CASSGSYEQYF. The rearrangement links TRBV19 to TRBJ2-7; D perhaps matches TRBD2 (6 bases). The CDR3 spans 11 residues. Germline V gives CDR1 LNHDA, CDR2 SQIVND (reference sequence).

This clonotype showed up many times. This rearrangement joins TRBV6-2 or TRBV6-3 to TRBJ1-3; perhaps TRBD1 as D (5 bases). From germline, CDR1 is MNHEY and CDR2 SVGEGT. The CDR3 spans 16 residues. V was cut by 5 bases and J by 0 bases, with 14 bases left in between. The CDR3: CASSLLRGSSGNTIYF. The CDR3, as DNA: TGTGCCAGCAGTCTCCTGAGGGGATCCTCTGGAAACACCATATATTTT.

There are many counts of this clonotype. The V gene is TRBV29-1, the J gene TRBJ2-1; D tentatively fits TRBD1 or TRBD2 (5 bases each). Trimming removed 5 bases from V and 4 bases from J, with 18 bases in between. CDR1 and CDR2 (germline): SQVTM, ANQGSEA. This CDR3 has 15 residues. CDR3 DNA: TGCAGCGTTTTACCACTAGGTGGGGCATACAATGAGCAGTTCTTC. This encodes CSVLPLGGAYNEQFF.

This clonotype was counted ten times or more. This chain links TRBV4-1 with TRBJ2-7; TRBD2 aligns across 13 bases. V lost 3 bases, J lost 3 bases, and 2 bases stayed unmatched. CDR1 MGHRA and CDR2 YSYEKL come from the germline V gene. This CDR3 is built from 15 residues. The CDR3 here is CASSQTSGRNYEQYF. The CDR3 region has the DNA TGCGCCAGCAGCCAGACTAGCGGGAGGAACTACGAGCAGTACTTC.

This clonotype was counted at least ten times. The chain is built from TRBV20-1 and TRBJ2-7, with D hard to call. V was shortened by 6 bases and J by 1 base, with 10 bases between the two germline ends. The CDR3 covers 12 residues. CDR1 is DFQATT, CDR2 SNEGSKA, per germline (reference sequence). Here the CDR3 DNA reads TGCAGTGCCTCCGGGTCTTCCTACGAGCAGTACTTC. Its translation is CSASGSSYEQYF.

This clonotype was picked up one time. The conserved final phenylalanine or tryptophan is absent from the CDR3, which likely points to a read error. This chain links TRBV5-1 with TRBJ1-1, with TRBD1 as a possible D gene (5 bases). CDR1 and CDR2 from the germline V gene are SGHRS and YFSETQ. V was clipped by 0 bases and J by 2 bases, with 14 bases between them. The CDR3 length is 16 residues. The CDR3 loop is CASSLVGGRGNTEAFL. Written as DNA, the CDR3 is TGCGCCAGCAGCTTGGTGGGCGGTAGGGGAAACACTGAAGCTTTCTTA.